This T cell receptor (beta chain) was identified in a study of OX40 agonist ivuxolimab in advanced cancers. For the study at large: Prior anti-PD-1, anti-PD-L1 or anti-CTLA-4 therapy did not bar entry, and less than 50% had some.

Study results and limitations: CD4+ and CD8+ blood T cells expanded clonally by week 6 at 0.1 to 3.0 mg/kg. Among patients with partial responses at 0.1-3.0 mg/kg, clonal expansion was among the lowest.

A remark on this clone: Antigen: not known.

CDR3 size: 13 residues. The V gene's germline CDR1 is MDHEN and CDR2 SYDVKM. Between the trimmed V and J ends, which lost 6 bases and 2 bases, there was a span of 11 bases. Repertoires were generated with immunoSEQ multiplex PCR, while TCRdb's copy carries only in-frame clones and drops some. The profile shows 9,500 to 15,000 clones, roughly two thirds of them singletons. The chain couples TRBV28 to TRBJ2-7; D remains ambiguous. This clonotype originated in an adult with an advanced solid tumor such as melanoma, head and neck, liver or kidney cancer. The sample was CD4+ or CD8+ T cells sorted from blood, taken in a trial of the OX40 agonist ivuxolimab. The CDR3 sequence: CASSFAPPYEQYF. CDR3 nucleotides: TGTGCCAGCAGCTTCGCCCCCCCCTACGAGCAGTACTTC.